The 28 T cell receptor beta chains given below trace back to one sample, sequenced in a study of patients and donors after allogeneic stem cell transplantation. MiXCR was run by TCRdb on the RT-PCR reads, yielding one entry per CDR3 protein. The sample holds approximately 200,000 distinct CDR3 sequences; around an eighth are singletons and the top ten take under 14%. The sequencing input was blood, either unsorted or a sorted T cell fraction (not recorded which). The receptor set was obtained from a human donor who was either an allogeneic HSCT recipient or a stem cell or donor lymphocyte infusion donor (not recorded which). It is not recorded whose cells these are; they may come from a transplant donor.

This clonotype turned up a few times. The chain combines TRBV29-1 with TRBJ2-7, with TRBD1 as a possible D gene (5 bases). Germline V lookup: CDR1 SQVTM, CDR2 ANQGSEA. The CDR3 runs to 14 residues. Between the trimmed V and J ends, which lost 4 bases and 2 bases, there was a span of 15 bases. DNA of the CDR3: TGCAGCGTTGGAACAGGCCGACCCCCCTACGAGCAGTACTTC. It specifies CSVGTGRPPYEQYF.

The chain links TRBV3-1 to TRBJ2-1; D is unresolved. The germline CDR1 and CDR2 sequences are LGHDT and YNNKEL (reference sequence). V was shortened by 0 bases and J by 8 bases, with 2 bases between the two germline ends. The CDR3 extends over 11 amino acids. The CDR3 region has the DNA TGTGCCAGCAGCCAAGATGATGAGCAGTTCTTC. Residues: CASSQDDEQFF.

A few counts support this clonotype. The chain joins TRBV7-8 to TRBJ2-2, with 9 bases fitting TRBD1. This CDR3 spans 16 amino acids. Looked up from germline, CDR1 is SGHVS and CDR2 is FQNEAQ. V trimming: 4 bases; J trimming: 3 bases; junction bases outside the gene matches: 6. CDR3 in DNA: TGTGCCAGCAGCTCCAACAGGGGGCCTTACACCGGGGAGCTGTTTTTT. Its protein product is CASSSNRGPYTGELFF. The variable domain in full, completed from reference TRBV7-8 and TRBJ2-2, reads GAGVSQSPRYKVAKRGQDVALRCDPISGHVSLFWYQQALGQGPEFLTYFQNEAQLDKSGLPSDRFFAERPEGSVSTLKIQRTQQEDSAVYLCASSSNRGPYTGELFFGEGSRLTVL.

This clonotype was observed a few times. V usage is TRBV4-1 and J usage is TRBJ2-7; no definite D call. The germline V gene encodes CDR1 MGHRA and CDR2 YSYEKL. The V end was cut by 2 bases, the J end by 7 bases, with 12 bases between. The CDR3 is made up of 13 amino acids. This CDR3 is CASSQSLLVEQYF. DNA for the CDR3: TGCGCCAGCAGCCAATCCCTACTGGTGGAGCAGTACTTC.

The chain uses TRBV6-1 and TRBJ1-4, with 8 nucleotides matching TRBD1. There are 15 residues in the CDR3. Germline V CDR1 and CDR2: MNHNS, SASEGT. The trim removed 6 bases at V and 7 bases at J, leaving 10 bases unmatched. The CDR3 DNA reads TGTGCCAGCAGAGAAAGACAGGGGACGGGTGAAAAACTGTTTTTT. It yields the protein CASRERQGTGEKLFF.

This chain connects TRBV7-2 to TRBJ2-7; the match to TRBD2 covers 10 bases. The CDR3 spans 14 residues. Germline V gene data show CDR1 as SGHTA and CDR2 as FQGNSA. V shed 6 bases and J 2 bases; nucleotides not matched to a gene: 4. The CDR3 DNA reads TGTGCCAGCAGAGTAGCGGGGGGACCCTACGAGCAGTACTTC. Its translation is CASRVAGGPYEQYF.

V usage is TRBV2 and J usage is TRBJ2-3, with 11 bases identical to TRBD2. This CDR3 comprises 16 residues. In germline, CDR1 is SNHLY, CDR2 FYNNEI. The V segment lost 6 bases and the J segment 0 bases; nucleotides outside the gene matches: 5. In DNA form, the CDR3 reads TGTGCCAGCAGCCTTATAGCGGGGGGGAGCACAGATACGCAGTATTTT. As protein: CASSLIAGGSTDTQYF.

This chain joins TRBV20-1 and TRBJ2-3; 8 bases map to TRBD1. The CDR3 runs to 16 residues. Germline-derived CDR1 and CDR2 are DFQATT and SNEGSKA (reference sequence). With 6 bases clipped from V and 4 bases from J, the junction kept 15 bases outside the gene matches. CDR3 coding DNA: TGCAGTGCCTACCAAATATCAGGGGGCCGACCAGATACGCAGTATTTT. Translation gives CSAYQISGGRPDTQYF.

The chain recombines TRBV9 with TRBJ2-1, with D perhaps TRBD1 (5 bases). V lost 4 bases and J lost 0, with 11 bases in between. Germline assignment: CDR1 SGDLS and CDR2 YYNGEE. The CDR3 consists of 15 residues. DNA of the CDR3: TGTGCCAGCAGCTTGGACACAGGCTCCTACAATGAGCAGTTCTTC. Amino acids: CASSLDTGSYNEQFF.

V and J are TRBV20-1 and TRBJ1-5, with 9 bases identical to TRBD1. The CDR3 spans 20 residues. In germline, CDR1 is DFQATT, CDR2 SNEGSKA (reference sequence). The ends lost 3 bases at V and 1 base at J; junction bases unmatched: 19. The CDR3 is CSASPPWGQGSSSSNQPQHF. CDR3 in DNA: TGCAGTGCTAGTCCCCCATGGGGACAGGGCTCCTCATCCAGCAATCAGCCCCAGCATTTT.

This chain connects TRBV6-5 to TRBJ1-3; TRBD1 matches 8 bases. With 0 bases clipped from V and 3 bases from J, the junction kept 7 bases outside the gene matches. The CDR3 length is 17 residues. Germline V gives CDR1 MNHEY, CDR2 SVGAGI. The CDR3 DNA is TGTGCCAGCAGTTACTCCCTCCAGGGGGCGAGTGGAAACACCATATATTTT. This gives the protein CASSYSLQGASGNTIYF.

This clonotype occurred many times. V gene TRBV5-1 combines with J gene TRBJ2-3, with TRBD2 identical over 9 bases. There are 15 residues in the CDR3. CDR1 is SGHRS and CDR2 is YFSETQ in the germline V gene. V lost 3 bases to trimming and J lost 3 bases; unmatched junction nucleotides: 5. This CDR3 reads CASSSIAGATDTQYF. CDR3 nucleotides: TGCGCCAGCAGCTCTATAGCGGGAGCGACAGATACGCAGTATTTT.

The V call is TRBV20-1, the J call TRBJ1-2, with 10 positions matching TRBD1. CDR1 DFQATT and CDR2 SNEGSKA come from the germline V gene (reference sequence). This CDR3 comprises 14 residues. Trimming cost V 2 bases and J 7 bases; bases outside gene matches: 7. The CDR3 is CSARWGQGRSGYTF. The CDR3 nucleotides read TGCAGTGCTAGATGGGGACAGGGGAGGAGTGGCTACACCTTC.

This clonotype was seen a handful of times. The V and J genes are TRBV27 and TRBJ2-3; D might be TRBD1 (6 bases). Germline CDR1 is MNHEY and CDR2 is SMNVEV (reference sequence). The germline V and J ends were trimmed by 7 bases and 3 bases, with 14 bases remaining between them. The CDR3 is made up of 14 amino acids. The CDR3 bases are TGTGCCAGCAACCGTCCAGGGGATACAGATACGCAGTATTTT. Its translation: CASNRPGDTDTQYF.

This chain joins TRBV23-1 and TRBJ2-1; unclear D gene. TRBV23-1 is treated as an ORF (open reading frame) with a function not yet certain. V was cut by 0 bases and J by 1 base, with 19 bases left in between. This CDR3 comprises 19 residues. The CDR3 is CASSQSVIAPPASYNEQFF. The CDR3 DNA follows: TGCGCCAGCAGTCAATCGGTCATAGCACCCCCAGCATCCTACAATGAGCAGTTCTTC.

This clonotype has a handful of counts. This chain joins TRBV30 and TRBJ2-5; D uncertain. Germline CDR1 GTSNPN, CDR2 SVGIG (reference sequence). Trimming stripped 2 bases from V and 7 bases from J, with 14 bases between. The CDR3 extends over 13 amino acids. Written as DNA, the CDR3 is TGTGCCTGGAGTAGGTCGTCGTCGGGGACCCAGTACTTC. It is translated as CAWSRSSSGTQYF.

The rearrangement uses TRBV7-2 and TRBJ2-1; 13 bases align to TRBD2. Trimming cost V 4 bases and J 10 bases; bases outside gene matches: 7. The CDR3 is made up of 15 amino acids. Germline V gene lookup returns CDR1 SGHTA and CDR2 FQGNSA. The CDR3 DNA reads TGTGCCAGCAGCTCTATGACTAGCGGGGGGTCGGAGCAGTTCTTC. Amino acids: CASSSMTSGGSEQFF.

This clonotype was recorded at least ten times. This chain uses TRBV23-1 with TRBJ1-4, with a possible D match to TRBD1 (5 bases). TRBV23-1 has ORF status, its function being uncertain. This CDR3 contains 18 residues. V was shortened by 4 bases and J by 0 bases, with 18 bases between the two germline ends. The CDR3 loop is CASSPPGHGVATNEKLFF. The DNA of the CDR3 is TGCGCCAGCAGTCCCCCCGGACACGGAGTTGCAACTAATGAAAAACTGTTTTTT.

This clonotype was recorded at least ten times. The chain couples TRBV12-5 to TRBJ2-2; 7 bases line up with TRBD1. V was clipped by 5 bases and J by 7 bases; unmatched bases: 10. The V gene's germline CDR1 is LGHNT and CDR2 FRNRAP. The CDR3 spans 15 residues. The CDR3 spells CASGTWTGKGGELFF. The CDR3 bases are TGTGCTAGTGGTACGTGGACAGGCAAGGGCGGGGAGCTGTTTTTT.

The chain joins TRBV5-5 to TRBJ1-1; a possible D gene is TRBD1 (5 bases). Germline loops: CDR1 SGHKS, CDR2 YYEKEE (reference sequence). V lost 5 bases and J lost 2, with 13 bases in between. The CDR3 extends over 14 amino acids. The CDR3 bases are TGTGCCAGCAGTCCCGGGGCGCTAAACACTGAAGCTTTCTTT. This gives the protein CASSPGALNTEAFF.

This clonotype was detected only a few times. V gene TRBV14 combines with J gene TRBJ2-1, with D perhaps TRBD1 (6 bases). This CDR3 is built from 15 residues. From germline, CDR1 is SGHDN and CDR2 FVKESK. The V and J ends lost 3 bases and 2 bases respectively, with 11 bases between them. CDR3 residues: CASSQGTMTYNEQFF. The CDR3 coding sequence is TGTGCCAGCAGCCAGGGGACAATGACCTACAATGAGCAGTTCTTC.

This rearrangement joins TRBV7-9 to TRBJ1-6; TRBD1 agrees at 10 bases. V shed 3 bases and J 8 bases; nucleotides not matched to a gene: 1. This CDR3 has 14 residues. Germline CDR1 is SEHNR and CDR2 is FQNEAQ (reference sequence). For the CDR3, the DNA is TGTGCCAGCAGCTTCGGGACAGGGGATTCACCCCTCCACTTT. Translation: CASSFGTGDSPLHF. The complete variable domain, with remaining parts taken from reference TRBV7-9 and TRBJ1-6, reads DTGVSQNPRHKITKRGQNVTFRCDPISEHNRLYWYRQTLGQGPEFLTYFQNEAQLEKSRLLSDRFSAERPKGSFSTLEIQRTEQGDSAMYLCASSFGTGDSPLHFGNGTRLTVT.

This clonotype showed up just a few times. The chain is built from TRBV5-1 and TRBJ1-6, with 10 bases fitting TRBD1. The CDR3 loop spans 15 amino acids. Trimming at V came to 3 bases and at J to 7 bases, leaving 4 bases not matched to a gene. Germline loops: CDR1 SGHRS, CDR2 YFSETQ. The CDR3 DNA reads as TGCGCCAGCAGCTGGGGGACAGGGGCGAATTCACCCCTCCACTTT. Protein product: CASSWGTGANSPLHF.

CDR3 nucleotides: TGTGCCAGCAGTGAAGGAGTATGGGGCTCCTATAATTCACCCCTCCACTTT. Translated, it gives CASSEGVWGSYNSPLHF. The chain recombines TRBV6-1 with TRBJ1-6; D is unresolved. Germline CDR1 and CDR2: MNHNS and SASEGT. This CDR3 region has 17 residues. Trimming cost V 1 base and J 0 bases, with 10 bases left between them.

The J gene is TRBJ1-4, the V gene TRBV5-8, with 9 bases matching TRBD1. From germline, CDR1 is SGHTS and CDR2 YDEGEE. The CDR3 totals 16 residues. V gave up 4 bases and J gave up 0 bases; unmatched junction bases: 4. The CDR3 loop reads CASSPRTGATNEKLFF. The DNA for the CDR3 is TGTGCCAGCAGCCCCAGGACAGGGGCAACTAATGAAAAACTGTTTTTT.

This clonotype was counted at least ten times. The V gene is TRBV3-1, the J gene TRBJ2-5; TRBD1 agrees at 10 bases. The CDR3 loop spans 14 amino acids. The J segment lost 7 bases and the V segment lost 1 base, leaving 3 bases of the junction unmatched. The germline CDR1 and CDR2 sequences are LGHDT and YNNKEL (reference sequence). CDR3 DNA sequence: TGTGCCAGCAGCCAAGTGGGACAGGGGAGGACCCAGTACTTC. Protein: CASSQVGQGRTQYF.

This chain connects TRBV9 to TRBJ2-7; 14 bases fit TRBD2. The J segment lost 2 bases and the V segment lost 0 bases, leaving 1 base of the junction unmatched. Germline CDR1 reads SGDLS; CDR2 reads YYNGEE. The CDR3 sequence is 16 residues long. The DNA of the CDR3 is TGTGCCAGCAGCGTAGGGGGACTAGCGGGGGCCTACGAGCAGTACTTC. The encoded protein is CASSVGGLAGAYEQYF.

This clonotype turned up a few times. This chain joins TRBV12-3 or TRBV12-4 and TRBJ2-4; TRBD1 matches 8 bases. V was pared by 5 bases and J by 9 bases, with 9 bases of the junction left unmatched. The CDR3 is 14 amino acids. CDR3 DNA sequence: TGTGCCAGCAGTCTGAAGACAGGGGCAAGCATTCAGTACTTC. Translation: CASSLKTGASIQYF.